The 9 T cell receptor beta chains below all came from one sample that was sequenced in a study of shared clonotypes between healthy human individuals. The method was immunoSEQ multiplex PCR; TCRdb's version includes in-frame clones alone and lacks a portion of them. The sample comprises hundreds of thousands of clones, around 72% of which are singletons, and 1.5% to 2% rests with the top ten. The sample was memory CD4+ T cells sorted from blood. Subset denoted: CD45RA-negative fraction. Receptors originate from a woman in her thirties in good health.

This clone was picked up one time. The rearrangement uses TRBV25-1 and TRBJ1-1; tentatively, D is TRBD1 (5 bases). This CDR3 has 13 residues. Germline V CDR1 and CDR2: MGHDK, SYGVNS. V was pared by 5 bases and J by 7 bases, with 14 bases between. The CDR3 coding sequence is TGTGCCAGCAGTCAATTGGGGCCTTATGAAGCTTTCTTT. This codes for CASSQLGPYEAFF.

This CDR3 reads CASSQSGGPYNEQFF. The DNA of the CDR3 is TGCGCCAGCAGCCAGTCAGGGGGCCCCTACAATGAGCAGTTCTTC. The chain is built from TRBV4-1 and TRBJ2-1; 8 nucleotides match TRBD1. CDR1 and CDR2 from the germline V gene are MGHRA and YSYEKL. Losses at the gene ends were 3 bases for V and 2 bases for J; bases not matched to a gene: 3. CDR3 length equals 15 residues.

CDR3 protein: CASSPMGVPDTQYF. Written as DNA, the CDR3 is TGTGCCAGCAGCCCCATGGGGGTCCCAGATACGCAGTATTTT. The rearrangement links TRBV9 to TRBJ2-3; tentatively, D is TRBD1 or TRBD2 (5 bases each). Germline CDR1 SGDLS, CDR2 YYNGEE. This CDR3 is 14 amino acids long. Trimming removed 4 bases from V and 4 bases from J, with 13 bases in between.

The table lists this clone with a count of one. The chain has TRBV28 and TRBJ1-2, with D possibly TRBD1 on 6 matching bases. The V and J ends lost 6 bases and 0 bases respectively, with 11 bases between them. This CDR3 region has 14 residues. Germline V CDR1 and CDR2: MDHEN, SYDVKM. This chain's CDR3 is CASRYTGSNYGYTF. CDR3 DNA: TGTGCCAGCAGATATACAGGGTCTAACTATGGCTACACCTTC.

The chain is built from TRBV5-4 and TRBJ2-7; TRBD1 might be the D (7 bases). The germline V gene encodes CDR1 SGHNT and CDR2 YYREEE (reference sequence). This CDR3 region has 17 residues. V was trimmed by 3 bases and J by 4 bases, leaving 23 bases between them. Here the CDR3 DNA reads TGTGCCAGCAGCTCCGGGGCCGGACAGGCGGGACGATACGAGCAGTACTTC. It is translated as CASSSGAGQAGRYEQYF.

CDR3: CASSSPTGWTDTQYF. DNA of the CDR3: TGTGCCAGCAGTTCCCCGACAGGGTGGACAGATACGCAGTATTTT. V gene TRBV28 combines with J gene TRBJ2-3; 7 bases are a match to TRBD1. Trimming cost V 4 bases and J 3 bases; bases outside gene matches: 7. The CDR3 has 15 amino acids. The germline CDR1 and CDR2 sequences are MDHEN and SYDVKM.

With respect to this clone: Other DNA sequences in this sample translate to the same CDR3. The chain employs TRBV28 and TRBJ2-6; possibly TRBD1 for D (5 bases). This CDR3 contains 12 residues. Trimming took 8 bases from V and 4 from J, leaving 6 bases between them. The germline CDR1 and CDR2 sequences are MDHEN and SYDVKM. CDR3 in amino acids: CASRTGANVLTF. The CDR3 bases are TGTGCCAGCCGGACAGGGGCCAACGTCCTGACTTTC.

The V gene is TRBV6-6, the J gene TRBJ1-2; D is unresolved. The CDR3 has 12 residues. Trimming cost V 5 bases and J 6 bases, with 10 bases left between them. Germline-derived CDR1 and CDR2 are MNHNY and SVGAGI (reference sequence). The CDR3 protein is CASSPGLNGYTF. CDR3 DNA sequence: TGTGCCAGCAGTCCCGGACTGAATGGCTACACCTTC.

The rearrangement links TRBV9 to TRBJ2-7, with a tentative D call TRBD1 (5 bases). V dropped 6 bases and J dropped 6 bases, with 13 bases sitting between them. The CDR3 consists of 12 residues. Germline V CDR1 and CDR2: SGDLS, YYNGEE. CDR3 sequence (DNA): TGTGCCAGCAACCTCCAAGGGGCCGAGCAGTACTTC. This gives the protein CASNLQGAEQYF.